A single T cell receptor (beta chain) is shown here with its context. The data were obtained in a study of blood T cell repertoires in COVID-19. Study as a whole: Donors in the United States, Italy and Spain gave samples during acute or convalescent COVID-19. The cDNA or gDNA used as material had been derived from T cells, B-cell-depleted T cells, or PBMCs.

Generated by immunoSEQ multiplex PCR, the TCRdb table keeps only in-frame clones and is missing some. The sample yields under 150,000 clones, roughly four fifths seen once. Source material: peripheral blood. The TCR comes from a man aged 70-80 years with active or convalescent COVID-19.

Here the CDR3 DNA reads TGTGCCAGCTCACCTTCAGGGGTTGGTCTAGGCACTGAAGCTTTCTTT. Translated: CASSPSGVGLGTEAFF. V and J are TRBV18 and TRBJ1-1; D is possibly TRBD1 (6 bases). V lost 3 bases to trimming and J lost 4 bases, with 18 bases between them. There are 16 residues in the CDR3. CDR1 is KGHSH and CDR2 is LQKENI in the germline V gene.